Shown below are 11 T cell receptor beta chains from a single sample sequenced in a study of T cells in Graves' hyperthyroidism and ophthalmopathy. What was amplified from RNA transcripts were TCR beta CDR3 regions. The HTBI set primed first-round TCR CDR3 RT-PCR. MiXCR, applied by TCRdb to the multiplex PCR reads, yields one record per CDR3 protein. The sample yields 700,000 to 850,000 distinct CDR3 sequences, 35% seen once. The sequencing input was blood. These receptor sequences come from a woman in her thirties or forties with Graves' hyperthyroidism.

This clonotype turned up a few times. The chain uses TRBV27 and TRBJ1-6; D not certain. The CDR3 consists of 15 residues. Germline assignment: CDR1 MNHEY and CDR2 SMNVEV (reference sequence). V lost 0 bases and J 7 bases, leaving 10 bases between the germline ends. This CDR3 is CASSLSVAENSPLHF. CDR3 nucleotides: TGTGCCAGCAGTTTATCGGTGGCAGAAAATTCACCCCTCCACTTT.

This clonotype was detected ten times or more. The chain carries TRBV6-5 and TRBJ2-5, with unresolved D. Deletions cut 8 bases from V and 7 bases from J, with 11 bases between. The length of the CDR3 is 11 residues. Germline V gives CDR1 MNHEY, CDR2 SVGAGI. The CDR3: CASGDYGTQYF. In nucleotides, the CDR3 is TGTGCCAGCGGGGATTATGGGACCCAGTACTTC.

This clonotype was detected ten times or more. The chain uses TRBV29-1 and TRBJ1-1; maybe TRBD1 (5 bases). Germline V lookup: CDR1 SQVTM, CDR2 ANQGSEA. Trimming removed 4 bases at V and 1 base at J, with 13 bases between. This CDR3 is 14 amino acids long. The CDR3 DNA reads as TGCAGCGTTGGCAGGACAACGGCGAACACTGAAGCTTTCTTT. It specifies CSVGRTTANTEAFF.

This clonotype was seen at least ten times. V and J are TRBV6-6 and TRBJ2-5; 8 bases are shared with TRBD1. Germline V gives CDR1 MNHNY, CDR2 SVGAGI (reference sequence). The CDR3 covers 15 residues. V lost 6 bases to trimming and J lost 5 bases; unmatched junction nucleotides: 11. The CDR3 DNA reads TGTGCCAGCAGGCCTGGACAGGGAGGTTCGGAGACCCAGTACTTC. As protein: CASRPGQGGSETQYF.

The chain couples TRBV10-3 to TRBJ2-5; TRBD2 matches 7 bases. The CDR3 is made up of 13 amino acids. Losses at the gene ends were 10 bases for V and 7 bases for J; bases not matched to a gene: 12. Germline values: CDR1 ENHRY, CDR2 SYGVKD. CDR3 residues: CATDSGSLGTQYF. In DNA form, the CDR3 reads TGTGCCACCGATAGCGGGTCCCTGGGGACCCAGTACTTC.

The rearrangement links TRBV6-1 to TRBJ2-5; either TRBD1 or TRBD2 may fit D (5 bases each). V was shortened by 6 bases and J by 9 bases, with 23 bases between the two germline ends. CDR3 length: 15 amino acids. Germline CDR1 is MNHNS and CDR2 is SASEGT. CDR3 in DNA: TGTGCCAGCAGCCACCCCGGGACGGAAAATCAGCCCCAGTACTTC. Protein: CASSHPGTENQPQYF.

The chain is built from TRBV9 and TRBJ1-2; no reliable D call. The CDR3 spans 14 residues. Germline CDR1 SGDLS, CDR2 YYNGEE. The V end was cut by 4 bases, the J end by 3 bases, with 13 bases between. The DNA of the CDR3 is TGTGCCAGCAGCTCTAACTTCCGGGACTATGGCTACACCTTC. This sequence encodes CASSSNFRDYGYTF.

This clonotype was picked up many times. The chain links TRBV20-1 to TRBJ1-1; 7 bases align to TRBD1. The CDR3 contains 14 residues. The germline gives CDR1 DFQATT, CDR2 SNEGSKA (reference sequence). J was trimmed by 1 base and V by 3 bases; bases with no gene match: 5. The DNA for the CDR3 is TGCAGTGCTAGGCCCTGGACAGGGAACACTGAAGCTTTCTTT. It translates to CSARPWTGNTEAFF.

This clonotype was observed a few times. J is TRBJ1-6 and V is TRBV12-3 or TRBV12-4; 7 bases align to TRBD1. The CDR3 spans 13 residues. The trim removed 11 bases at V and 10 bases at J, leaving 11 bases unmatched. CDR3 residues: CAARQGQGSPLHF. CDR3 DNA sequence: TGTGCCGCCCGACAGGGTCAAGGGTCACCCCTCCACTTT.

The rearrangement joins TRBV5-6 to TRBJ2-5; D call uncertain. Per germline, CDR1 SGHDT and CDR2 YYEEEE. This CDR3 spans 14 amino acids. With 1 base removed from V and 5 bases from J, the gap between germline ends came to 12 bases. CDR3 bases: TGTGCCAGCAGCTTGTCTGGGATTTGGGAGACCCAGTACTTC. This sequence encodes CASSLSGIWETQYF.

This clonotype has a count of ten or more. The chain recombines TRBV10-3 with TRBJ1-5; maybe TRBD1 (6 bases). Germline loops: CDR1 ENHRY, CDR2 SYGVKD. The CDR3 is made up of 13 amino acids. Trimming took 4 bases from V and 4 from J, leaving 8 bases between them. CDR3 bases: TGTGCCATCAGTGTCCAGGGGAATCAGCCCCAGCATTTT. Encoded protein: CAISVQGNQPQHF.